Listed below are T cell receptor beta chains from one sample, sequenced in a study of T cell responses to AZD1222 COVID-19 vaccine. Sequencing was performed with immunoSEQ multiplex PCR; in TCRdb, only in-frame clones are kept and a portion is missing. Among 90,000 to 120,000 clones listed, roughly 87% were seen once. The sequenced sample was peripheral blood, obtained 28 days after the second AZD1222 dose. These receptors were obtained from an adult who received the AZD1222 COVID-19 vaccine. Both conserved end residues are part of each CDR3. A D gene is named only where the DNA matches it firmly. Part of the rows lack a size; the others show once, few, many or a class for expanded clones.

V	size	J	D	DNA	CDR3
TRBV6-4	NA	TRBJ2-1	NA	TGTGCCAGCAGGCAAAACGGGGAGGATTACAATGAGCAGTTCTTC	CASRQNGEDYNEQFF
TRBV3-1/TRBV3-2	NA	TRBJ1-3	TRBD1	TGTGCCAGCAGCTTCAGGACAGGGGCTGGAAACACCATATATTTT	CASSFRTGAGNTIYF
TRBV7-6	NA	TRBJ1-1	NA	TGTGCCAGCAGCTTAGTAGAGGGTCTAGCTTTCTTT	CASSLVEGLAFF
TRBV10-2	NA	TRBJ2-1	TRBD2	TGCGCCAGCAGCCGGACTAGCGGGGGCTCCTACAATGAGCAGTTCTTC	CASSRTSGGSYNEQFF
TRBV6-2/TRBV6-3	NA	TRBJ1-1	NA	TGTGCCAGCAGTCCCAGGGTATTAGGAGCTTTCTTT	CASSPRVLGAFF
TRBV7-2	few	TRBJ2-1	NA	TGTGCCAGCAGCGCTTCTGGTCGCCTGGAGCAGTTCTTC	CASSASGRLEQFF
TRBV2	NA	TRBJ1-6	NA	TGTGCCAGCAGCGATCAGGGAGGCTCCTATAATTCACCCCTCCACTTT	CASSDQGGSYNSPLHF
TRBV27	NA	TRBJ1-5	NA	TGTGCCAGCAGCCTGGGGGGAGGACAGCCCCAGCATTTT	CASSLGGGQPQHF
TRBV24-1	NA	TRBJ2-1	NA	TGTGCCACCAGTGTTCGGGGGTTGGGGCAGTTCTTC	CATSVRGLGQFF
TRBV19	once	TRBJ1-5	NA	TGTGCCAGTATTCTGACGGTCGGCAATCAGCCCCAGCATTTT	CASILTVGNQPQHF
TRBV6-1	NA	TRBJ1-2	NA	TGTGCCAGCAGTGAAGGCGGGGGGAGGACTGGCTACACCTTC	CASSEGGGRTGYTF
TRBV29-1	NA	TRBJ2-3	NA	TGCAGCGTTGAGGAGGCCTCCCAAGATACGCAGTATTTT	CSVEEASQDTQYF
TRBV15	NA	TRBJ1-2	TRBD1	TGTGCCACCAGCCCTGACAGGGGATCGAGTGGCTACACCTTC	CATSPDRGSSGYTF
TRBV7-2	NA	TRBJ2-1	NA	TGTGCCAGCAGCGACCACTCCTACAATGAGCAGTTCTTC	CASSDHSYNEQFF
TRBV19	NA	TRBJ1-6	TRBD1	TGTGCCAGTAGTTTGACAGGGTGGAGAAATTCACCCCTCCACTTT	CASSLTGWRNSPLHF
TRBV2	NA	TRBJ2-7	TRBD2	TGTGCCAGCAGTGATCCTAGCGGAAGCTCCTACGAGCAGTACTTC	CASSDPSGSSYEQYF
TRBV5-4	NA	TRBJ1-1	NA	TGTGCCAGCAGCTTGTCAAACACTGAAGCTTTCTTT	CASSLSNTEAFF
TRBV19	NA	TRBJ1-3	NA	TGTGCCAGTAGCCTGATCCCAGGAGGGAGCTCTGGAAACACCATATATTTT	CASSLIPGGSSGNTIYF
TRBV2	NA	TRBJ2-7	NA	TGTGCCAGCAGTGACGGGGGTAACGAGCAGTACTTC	CASSDGGNEQYF
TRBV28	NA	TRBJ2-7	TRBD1	TGTGCCAGCAGTTCTTCATCGGACAGGGGGCTATCCTACGAGCAGTACTTC	CASSSSSDRGLSYEQYF
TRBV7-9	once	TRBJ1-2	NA	TGTGCCAGCAGCTTAGTTGGCCGTCAGGGTAACTATGGCTACACCTTC	CASSLVGRQGNYGYTF
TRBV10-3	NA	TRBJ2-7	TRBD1	TGTGCCATCAGTGAGGGGACAGTGGAAGGCTACGAGCAGTACTTC	CAISEGTVEGYEQYF
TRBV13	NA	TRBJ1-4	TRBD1	TGTGCCAGCAGGCGACAGGGGCGCAGTACTAATGAAAAACTGTTTTTT	CASRRQGRSTNEKLFF
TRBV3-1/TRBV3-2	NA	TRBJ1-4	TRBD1	TGTGCCAGCAGCCCCGCCGGACAGGGAGGGGAAAAACTGTTTTTT	CASSPAGQGGEKLFF
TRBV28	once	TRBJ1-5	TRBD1	TGTGCCAGCAGGCAATCAGGGGGCCACGGTCAGCCCCAGCATTTT	CASRQSGGHGQPQHF
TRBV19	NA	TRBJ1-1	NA	TGTGCCAGTAGTATGACAGGAATTGCCACTGAAGCTTTCTTT	CASSMTGIATEAFF
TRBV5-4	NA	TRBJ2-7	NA	TGTGCCAGCAGCTCATCCGGGTCCCCTCTTCACGAGCAGTACTTC	CASSSSGSPLHEQYF
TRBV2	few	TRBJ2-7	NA	TGTGCCAGCACCGAGAAGGGGGTTTTCTACGAGCAGTACTTC	CASTEKGVFYEQYF
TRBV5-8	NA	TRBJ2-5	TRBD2	TGTGCCAGCAGCCAGGGGACTAGCGGGGGGGCGGAGACCCAGTACTTC	CASSQGTSGGAETQYF
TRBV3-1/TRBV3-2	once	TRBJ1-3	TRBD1	TGTGCCAGCAGCCCCCGGTCGGGACAGAGTGGAAACACCATATATTTT	CASSPRSGQSGNTIYF
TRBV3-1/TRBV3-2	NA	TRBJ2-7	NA	TGTGCCAGCAGCCCCTGGAGGGCCTACGAGCAGTACTTC	CASSPWRAYEQYF
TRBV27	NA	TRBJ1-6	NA	TGTGCCAGCAGTCCTCTGGGAGACGGGGGGAATTCACCCCTCCACTTT	CASSPLGDGGNSPLHF
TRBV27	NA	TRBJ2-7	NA	TGTGCCAGCAGCTCCTGGGACAACTACGAGCAGTACTTC	CASSSWDNYEQYF
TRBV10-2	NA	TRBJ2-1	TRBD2	TGCGCCAGCACGAGGGAAGCGGGGGGTTTGGATGAGCAGTTCTTC	CASTREAGGLDEQFF
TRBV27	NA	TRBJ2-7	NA	TGTGCCAGCAAACCCCGCGGGGACTCCTACGAGCAGTACTTC	CASKPRGDSYEQYF
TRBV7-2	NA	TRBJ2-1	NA	TGTGCCAGCAGCCTGGGGGGCCACGGCACAAATGAGCAGTTCTTC	CASSLGGHGTNEQFF
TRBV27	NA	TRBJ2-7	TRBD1	TGTGCCAGCAGTTACACAGGGGTCAACTCCTACGAGCAGTACTTC	CASSYTGVNSYEQYF
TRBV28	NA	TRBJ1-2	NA	TGTGCCCTAAAAAATGGGGTGGATGGCTACACCTTC	CALKNGVDGYTF
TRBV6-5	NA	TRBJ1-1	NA	TGTGCCAGCAGAAGCTTCGGGGAAAACACTGAAGCTTTCTTT	CASRSFGENTEAFF
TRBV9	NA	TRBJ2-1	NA	TGTGCCAGCAGCGCCGATGGGGGGAAAAACAATGAGCAGTTCTTC	CASSADGGKNNEQFF
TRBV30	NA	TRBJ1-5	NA	TGTGCCTGGAGTGACGCGGCTGGCTATAATCAGCCCCAGCATTTT	CAWSDAAGYNQPQHF
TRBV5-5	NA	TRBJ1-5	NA	TGTGCCAGCAGCTTGGTCCTGGTACCAACAGGCAATCAGCCCCAGCATTTT	CASSLVLVPTGNQPQHF